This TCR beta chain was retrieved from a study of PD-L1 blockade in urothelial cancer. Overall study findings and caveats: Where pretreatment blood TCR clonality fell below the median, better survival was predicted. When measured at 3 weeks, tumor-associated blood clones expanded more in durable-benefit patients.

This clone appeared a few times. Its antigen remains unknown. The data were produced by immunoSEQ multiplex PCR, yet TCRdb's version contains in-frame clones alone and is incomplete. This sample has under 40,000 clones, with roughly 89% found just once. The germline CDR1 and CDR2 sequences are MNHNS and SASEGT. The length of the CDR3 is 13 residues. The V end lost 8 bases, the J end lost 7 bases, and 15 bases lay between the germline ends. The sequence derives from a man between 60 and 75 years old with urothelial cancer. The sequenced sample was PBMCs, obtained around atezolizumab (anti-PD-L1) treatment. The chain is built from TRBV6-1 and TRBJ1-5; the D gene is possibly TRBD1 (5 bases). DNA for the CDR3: TGTGCCAGCCGGCTCGGGGGAAGCCAGCCCCAGCATTTT. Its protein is CASRLGGSQPQHF.